This T cell receptor (beta chain) was obtained from a study of shared clonotypes between healthy human individuals. Study overall: The plates for each donor numbered three CD4 naive, three CD4 memory, two CD8 naive and one CD8 memory. Findings and limits, study-wide: Generation probabilities of non-shared clonotypes were lower (relative to those shared by all four donors). Generally, estimated richness proved larger in naive subsets than it did in memory subsets.

This CDR3 has 16 amino acids. V lost 6 bases and J lost 2; bases outside the gene matches: 4. The V gene's germline CDR1 is MNHEY and CDR2 SMNVEV (reference sequence). Profiling relied on immunoSEQ multiplex PCR, and the TCRdb table lists in-frame clones only, not all of them. The sample records about 980,000 clones, about three quarters being singletons. Details on this clone: Its antigen remains unknown.

The gene calls are TRBV27 and TRBJ2-2; 12 nucleotides align to TRBD2. The sequence was collected from a man between 18 and 35 years old in good health. The sample was memory CD4+ T cells sorted from blood. Subset indicated: CD45RA-negative fraction. CDR3 sequence reads: CASRTSGGRNTGELFF. The CDR3, as DNA: TGTGCCAGCAGGACTAGCGGGGGAAGAAACACCGGGGAGCTGTTTTTT.